The 28 T cell receptor beta chains below all came from one sample that was sequenced in a study of blood T cell repertoires in COVID-19 (dated by TCRdb to the early 2020s). Library creation used the immunoSEQ multiplex PCR assay. This is the immuneACCESS table as TCRdb keeps it, with only in-frame sequences that have V and J called. A part of the clones is gone; compared with another copy, unresolved V genes explain less than half, and the rest is unexplained. This sample is represented by fewer than 200,000 clones; over 75% of them were singletons. The leading ten clones occupy roughly 28% of the sample. Sequences were obtained from peripheral blood. Receptors originate from a woman aged 70-85 years with acute or convalescent COVID-19.

The J gene is TRBJ1-2, the V gene TRBV29-1, with 7 positions matching TRBD1. Looked up from germline, CDR1 is SQVTM and CDR2 is ANQGSEA. V lost 8 bases and J lost 5; bases outside the gene matches: 8. CDR3 length: 12 residues. The CDR3 loop reads CSFWDSLYGYTF. The CDR3, as DNA: TGCAGCTTCTGGGACAGCTTGTATGGCTACACCTTC.

The chain carries TRBV7-3 and TRBJ2-5; D is ambiguous. The CDR3 runs 13 residues. Trimming cost V 3 bases and J 3 bases, with 8 bases left between them. CDR1 and CDR2 (germline): SGHTA, FQGTGA. DNA for the CDR3: TGTGCCAGCAGCTTCATAGCTAAAGAGACCCAGTACTTC. The encoded protein is CASSFIAKETQYF.

This rearrangement joins TRBV6-6 to TRBJ1-2; the D gene is possibly TRBD1 (5 bases). Trimming stripped 6 bases from V and 2 bases from J, with 13 bases between. CDR1 is MNHNY and CDR2 is SVGAGI in the germline V gene (reference sequence). The CDR3 runs to 14 residues. For the CDR3, the DNA is TGTGCCAGCAGGTCGGAGACAGCCAACTATGGCTACACCTTC. It codes for CASRSETANYGYTF.

The chain employs TRBV18 and TRBJ2-7; D is perhaps TRBD1 (5 bases). Deletions cut 2 bases from V and 4 bases from J, with 12 bases between. The germline V gene encodes CDR1 KGHSH and CDR2 LQKENI. This CDR3 comprises 14 residues. As DNA, the CDR3 is TGTGCCAGCTCACCAAGTCAGGGTGCTTACGAGCAGTACTTC. As protein: CASSPSQGAYEQYF. Together with reference TRBV18 and TRBJ2-7, the CDR3 gives the full variable domain: NAGVMQNPRHLVRRRGQEARLRCSPMKGHSHVYWYRQLPEEGLKFMVYLQKENIIDESGMPKERFSAEFPKEGPSILRIQQVVRGDSAAYFCASSPSQGAYEQYFGPGTRLTVT.

The V call is TRBV28, the J call TRBJ1-5; 9 nucleotides line up with TRBD1. Germline V gives CDR1 MDHEN, CDR2 SYDVKM. The CDR3 is 14 residues long. V shed 7 bases, J shed 6 bases, and the junction held 7 bases outside the gene matches. Here the CDR3 DNA reads TGTGCCAGCACAGGCGGGGACAGGGTTCAGCCCCAGCATTTT. Translation: CASTGGDRVQPQHF.

V and J are TRBV30 and TRBJ2-1; TRBD2 might be the D (7 bases). This CDR3 region has 13 residues. In germline, CDR1 is GTSNPN, CDR2 SVGIG (reference sequence). V lost 0 bases and J lost 9, with 12 bases in between. DNA of the CDR3: TGTGCCTGGAGTGTAGGGGGGGGGACTGAGCAGTTCTTC. This codes for CAWSVGGGTEQFF.

The rearrangement joins TRBV29-1 to TRBJ1-2, with D possibly TRBD1 on 5 matching bases. This CDR3 has 17 amino acids. CDR1 and CDR2 from the germline V gene are SQVTM and ANQGSEA. The V end was cut by 3 bases, the J end by 2 bases, with 22 bases between. CDR3 sequence (DNA): TGCAGCGTTGATGCGGCCGGTCGGGACTTCTCAAACTATGGCTACACCTTC. Translation gives CSVDAAGRDFSNYGYTF. The complete variable domain, with remaining parts taken from reference TRBV29-1 and TRBJ1-2, reads SAVISQKPSRDICQRGTSLTIQCQVDSQVTMMFWYRQQPGQSLTLIATANQGSEATYESGFVIDKFPISRPNLTFSTLTVSNMSPEDSSIYLCSVDAAGRDFSNYGYTFGSGTRLTVV.

V usage is TRBV5-1 and J usage is TRBJ2-1, with 9 bases matching TRBD1. Unmatched junction bases numbered 5, after V lost 4 bases and J lost 0 bases. Germline V gene data show CDR1 as SGHRS and CDR2 as YFSETQ. The CDR3 sequence is 16 residues long. CDR3 in amino acids: CASSVTGGASYNEQFF. The DNA of the CDR3 is TGCGCCAGCAGCGTAACAGGGGGCGCCTCCTACAATGAGCAGTTCTTC.

The genes are TRBV30 and TRBJ2-1, with TRBD2 identical over 13 bases. V lost 5 bases, J lost 7 bases, and 8 bases stayed unmatched. Germline V gene lookup returns CDR1 GTSNPN and CDR2 SVGIG (reference sequence). CDR3 length: 15 residues. The CDR3 DNA is TGTGCCTGGGGGTTAGGGACTAGCGGGATTAATGAGCAGTTCTTC. Translation: CAWGLGTSGINEQFF.

This chain connects TRBV30 to TRBJ1-3, with a tentative D call TRBD1 (5 bases). The CDR3 contains 16 residues. Trimming took off 5 bases at V and 0 bases at J, with 17 bases between the two ends. Germline V gene lookup returns CDR1 GTSNPN and CDR2 SVGIG (reference sequence). The CDR3 nucleotides read TGTGCCTGGGATGGCGGGGCCACCAGCTCTGGAAACACCATATATTTT. Amino acids: CAWDGGATSSGNTIYF.

The CDR3 DNA is TGCGCCAGCAGCCAAGATCGTTCTAGCGGGAGGGCTAAAGAGACCCAGTACTTC. It yields the protein CASSQDRSSGRAKETQYF. The rearrangement uses TRBV4-1 and TRBJ2-5, with 12 nucleotides matching TRBD2. The trim removed 0 bases at V and 3 bases at J, leaving 8 bases unmatched. Germline values: CDR1 MGHRA, CDR2 YSYEKL. The CDR3 spans 18 residues.

The chain has TRBV19 and TRBJ2-2, with TRBD2 matching 9 bases. CDR3 length: 16 residues. The V segment lost 1 base and the J segment 4 bases; nucleotides outside the gene matches: 4. CDR1 and CDR2 from the germline V gene are LNHDA and SQIVND (reference sequence). CDR3 residues: CASSIVSGGPTGELFF. The CDR3 DNA is TGTGCCAGTAGTATAGTTAGCGGGGGCCCCACCGGGGAGCTGTTTTTT.

The chain joins TRBV5-1 to TRBJ1-3; tentative D call: TRBD1 (6 bases). Per germline, CDR1 SGHRS and CDR2 YFSETQ. The CDR3 covers 14 residues. V was trimmed by 4 bases and J by 6 bases, leaving 14 bases between them. DNA of the CDR3: TGCGCCAGCAGCACGTCCGGGACAACAAACACCATATATTTT. Encoded protein: CASSTSGTTNTIYF.

This clone turned up a few times. This chain uses TRBV6-6 with TRBJ2-1; D perhaps matches TRBD1 (6 bases). The CDR3 extends over 17 amino acids. The germline V gene encodes CDR1 MNHNY and CDR2 SVGAGI (reference sequence). V dropped 5 bases and J dropped 2 bases, with 19 bases sitting between them. The CDR3 spells CASSPRIDRWAYNEQFF. Here the CDR3 DNA reads TGTGCCAGCAGTCCGAGGATCGACAGGTGGGCCTACAATGAGCAGTTCTTC.

J is TRBJ2-1 and V is TRBV15; 15 nucleotides agree with TRBD2. V trimming: 10 bases; J trimming: 9 bases; junction bases outside the gene matches: 7. CDR1 and CDR2 from the germline V gene are LNHNV and YYDKDF (reference sequence). CDR3 length: 14 amino acids. The CDR3 reads CAIQPGLAGGEQFF. In DNA form, the CDR3 reads TGTGCCATTCAGCCGGGACTAGCGGGAGGTGAGCAGTTCTTC. Full variable domain (outside the CDR3, taken from reference TRBV15 and TRBJ2-1): DAMVIQNPRYQVTQFGKPVTLSCSQTLNHNVMYWYQQKSSQAPKLLFHYYDKDFNNEADTPDNFQSRRPNTSFCFLDIRSPGLGDTAMYLCAIQPGLAGGEQFFGPGTRLTVL.

The chain is built from TRBV5-1 and TRBJ1-2, with a weak D call TRBD1 (5 bases). This CDR3 region has 13 residues. CDR1 and CDR2 from the germline V gene are SGHRS and YFSETQ. Trimming shortened V by 0 bases and J by 5 bases, and 8 bases separated the two germline ends. The CDR3 DNA reads TGCGCCAGCAGCTTGGAGGCAGGGTATGGCTACACCTTC. Its protein product is CASSLEAGYGYTF.

The chain uses TRBV19 and TRBJ2-2; TRBD2 is a possible D gene (5 bases). V was cut by 1 base and J by 6 bases, with 6 bases left in between. The CDR3 is made up of 13 amino acids. Germline V gene lookup returns CDR1 LNHDA and CDR2 SQIVND (reference sequence). The DNA for the CDR3 is TGTGCCAGTAGTATAGGACTACCCGGGGAGCTGTTTTTT. Translation gives CASSIGLPGELFF.

The genes are TRBV2 and TRBJ2-6, with 11 bases matching TRBD1. The CDR3 is made up of 16 amino acids. Germline CDR1 is SNHLY and CDR2 is FYNNEI. V was clipped by 6 bases and J by 1 base; unmatched bases: 2. The CDR3 DNA follows: TGTGCCAGCAGCCGGGACAGGGGGTCTGGGGCCAACGTCCTGACTTTC. It translates to CASSRDRGSGANVLTF.

This clone was recorded once. CDR3 amino acids: CASSGTGYLDTEAFF. DNA of the CDR3: TGTGCCAGTTCCGGGACAGGTTATTTGGACACTGAAGCTTTCTTT. This chain uses TRBV19 with TRBJ1-1; 8 bases align to TRBD1. CDR1 LNHDA and CDR2 SQIVND come from the germline V gene (reference sequence). The CDR3 is 15 residues long. Losses at the gene ends were 8 bases for V and 3 bases for J; bases not matched to a gene: 11.

The rearrangement links TRBV2 to TRBJ1-6; 9 bases fit TRBD1. V was clipped by 7 bases and J by 7 bases; unmatched bases: 5. The CDR3 runs to 14 residues. Germline V gene sequence: CDR1 SNHLY, CDR2 FYNNEI. In DNA, the CDR3 is TGTGCCAGCATCCGGGACAGGGAAAATTCACCCCTCCACTTT. Translation: CASIRDRENSPLHF.

The genes are TRBV7-3 and TRBJ2-2; D remains ambiguous. The germline V and J ends were trimmed by 2 bases and 1 base, with 8 bases remaining between them. CDR1 is SGHTA and CDR2 is FQGTGA in the germline V gene. CDR3 length: 15 amino acids. CDR3 coding DNA: TGTGCCAGCAGCTTACTTTCGGGGAACACCGGGGAGCTGTTTTTT. This gives the protein CASSLLSGNTGELFF.

V is TRBV7-9 and J is TRBJ2-5; D perhaps matches TRBD1 (5 bases). The CDR3 consists of 14 residues. Trimming stripped 5 bases from V and 5 bases from J, with 15 bases between. Per the germline V gene, CDR1 is SEHNR and CDR2 is FQNEAQ (reference sequence). The chain's CDR3 is CASSVGRGRETQYF. The CDR3 nucleotides read TGTGCCAGCAGCGTAGGAAGGGGAAGGGAGACCCAGTACTTC.

This clone came up a few times. The chain carries TRBV2 and TRBJ1-1; perhaps TRBD1 as D (6 bases). Germline CDR1 SNHLY, CDR2 FYNNEI. The length of the CDR3 is 15 residues. Deletions cut 6 bases from V and 4 bases from J, with 18 bases between. CDR3 in DNA: TGTGCCAGCAGGCTAAATACAGGGTCGGTCACTGAAGCTTTCTTT. Translated: CASRLNTGSVTEAFF.

This sequence joins TRBV2 and TRBJ1-6, with unresolved D. Trimming left V 1 base short and J 6 bases short, with 7 bases between. Germline CDR1 is SNHLY and CDR2 is FYNNEI. The CDR3 sequence is 14 residues long. The DNA for the CDR3 is TGTGCCAGCAGTGAAGGGGAGTTTAATTCACCCCTCCACTTT. Its protein product is CASSEGEFNSPLHF.

The V call is TRBV10-1, the J call TRBJ2-3; D uncertain. The V gene's germline CDR1 is WNHNN and CDR2 SYGVQD (reference sequence). The CDR3 covers 14 residues. V shed 3 bases and J shed 0 bases, with 7 bases lying between them. The chain's CDR3 is CASSEVASTDTQYF. The CDR3 DNA reads TGCGCCAGCAGTGAAGTGGCAAGCACAGATACGCAGTATTTT.

There are a few counts of this clone. The CDR3 sequence is CASSEGQLATNEKLFF. The CDR3 DNA reads TGCGCCAGCAGCGAGGGACAGCTTGCAACTAATGAAAAACTGTTTTTT. The chain is built from TRBV5-1 and TRBJ1-4, with 7 positions matching TRBD1. This CDR3 is 16 amino acids long. Germline V gives CDR1 SGHRS, CDR2 YFSETQ. Trimming at V came to 4 bases and at J to 0 bases, leaving 6 bases not matched to a gene.

The V call is TRBV19, the J call TRBJ1-5; D uncertain. From germline, CDR1 is LNHDA and CDR2 SQIVND (reference sequence). This CDR3 contains 14 residues. Trimming stripped 5 bases from V and 3 bases from J, with 11 bases between. This CDR3 is CASSLRESNQPQHF. In DNA, the CDR3 is TGTGCCAGTAGTTTACGGGAATCCAATCAGCCCCAGCATTTT.

This chain uses TRBV27 with TRBJ2-7, with 8 bases fitting TRBD2. With V trimmed by 3 bases and J by 0 bases, 7 bases remained unmatched. CDR3 length: 16 amino acids. CDR1 and CDR2 from the germline V gene are MNHEY and SMNVEV (reference sequence). The CDR3 sequence: CASSFQLADSSYEQYF. The CDR3 region has the DNA TGTGCCAGCAGTTTCCAACTAGCGGATAGCTCCTACGAGCAGTACTTC.